What follows describes a single T cell receptor (beta chain). The record originates from a study of patients and donors after allogeneic stem cell transplantation. TCRdb re-analysed the RT-PCR reads in MiXCR, keeping a single row per CDR3 protein. The table includes 150,000 to 200,000 distinct CDR3 sequences, approximately 31% detected once. The CDR3 is 16 residues long. V shed 6 bases and J shed 4 bases, with 19 bases lying between them. Germline V gene data show CDR1 as LGHNA and CDR2 as YSLEER. This chain joins TRBV4-3 and TRBJ1-3; D call uncertain. Sequencing input: blood, either unsorted or a sorted T cell fraction (not recorded which). The receptor was derived from a human donor who was either an allogeneic HSCT recipient or a stem cell or donor lymphocyte infusion donor (not recorded which). It is not recorded whose cells these are; they may come from a transplant donor. CDR3 residues: CASSYLPGGPGNTIYF. The CDR3 nucleotides are TGCGCCAGCAGTTACCTACCAGGCGGGCCAGGAAACACCATATATTTT.